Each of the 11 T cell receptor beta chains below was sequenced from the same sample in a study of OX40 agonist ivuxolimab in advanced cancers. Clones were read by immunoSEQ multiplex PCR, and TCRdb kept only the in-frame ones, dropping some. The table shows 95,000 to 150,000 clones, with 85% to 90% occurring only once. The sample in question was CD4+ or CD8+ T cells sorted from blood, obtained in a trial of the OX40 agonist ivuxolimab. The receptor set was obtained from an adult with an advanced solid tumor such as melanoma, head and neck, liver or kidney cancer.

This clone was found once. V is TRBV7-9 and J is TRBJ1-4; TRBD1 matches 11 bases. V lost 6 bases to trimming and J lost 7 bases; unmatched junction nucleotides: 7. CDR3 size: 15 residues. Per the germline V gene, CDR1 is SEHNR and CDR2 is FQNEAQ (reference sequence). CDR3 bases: TGTGCCAGCAGACCCGGGACAGGGGGGGCTGAAAAACTGTTTTTT. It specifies CASRPGTGGAEKLFF.

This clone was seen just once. CDR3 DNA sequence: TGTGCCAGCAGCTTAGCCGGACAGGGGATCAATCAGCCCCAGCATTTT. This codes for CASSLAGQGINQPQHF. The chain is built from TRBV7-2 and TRBJ1-5; 9 positions agree with TRBD1. V lost 0 bases to trimming and J lost 3 bases; unmatched junction nucleotides: 3. Germline V CDR1 and CDR2: SGHTA, FQGNSA. This CDR3 spans 16 amino acids.

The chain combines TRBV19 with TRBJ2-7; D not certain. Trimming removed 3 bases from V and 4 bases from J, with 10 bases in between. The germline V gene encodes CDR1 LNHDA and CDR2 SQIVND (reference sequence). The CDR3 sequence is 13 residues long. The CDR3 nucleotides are TGTGCCAGTAGTATTGGGGTAGGGTACGAGCAGTACTTC. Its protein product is CASSIGVGYEQYF.

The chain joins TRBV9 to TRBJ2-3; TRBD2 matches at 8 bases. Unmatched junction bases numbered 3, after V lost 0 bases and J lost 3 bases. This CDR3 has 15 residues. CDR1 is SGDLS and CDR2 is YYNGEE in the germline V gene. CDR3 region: CASSVVGLETDTQYF. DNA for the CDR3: TGTGCCAGCAGCGTAGTGGGACTAGAAACAGATACGCAGTATTTT.

The CDR3 reads CASSGLPPYNEQFF. CDR3 DNA sequence: TGTGCCAGCAGTGGTCTTCCACCCTACAATGAGCAGTTCTTC. The chain links TRBV19 to TRBJ2-1; D is undetermined. This CDR3 has 14 residues. Germline CDR1 reads LNHDA; CDR2 reads SQIVND (reference sequence). V lost 9 bases and J 2 bases, leaving 14 bases between the germline ends.

DNA of the CDR3: TGTGCCAGCAGCTCCCGGGACAGGGAGTACGAGCAGTACTTC. It translates to CASSSRDREYEQYF. The chain uses TRBV9 and TRBJ2-7, with 9 bases identical to TRBD1. CDR1 SGDLS and CDR2 YYNGEE come from the germline V gene. V trimming: 4 bases; J trimming: 4 bases; junction bases outside the gene matches: 6. The CDR3 is 14 residues long. Combining the CDR3 with reference TRBV9 and TRBJ2-7 gives the whole variable domain DSGVTQTPKHLITATGQRVTLRCSPRSGDLSVYWYQQSLDQGLQFLIQYYNGEERAKGNILERFSAQQFPDLHSELNLSSLELGDSALYFCASSSRDREYEQYFGPGTRLTVT.

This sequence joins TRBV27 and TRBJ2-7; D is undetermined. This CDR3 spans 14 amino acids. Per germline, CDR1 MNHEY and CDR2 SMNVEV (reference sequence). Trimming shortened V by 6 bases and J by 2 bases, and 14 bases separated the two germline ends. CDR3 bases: TGTGCCAGCAGGCCCGTCGGCAAACCCTACGAGCAGTACTTC. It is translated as CASRPVGKPYEQYF.

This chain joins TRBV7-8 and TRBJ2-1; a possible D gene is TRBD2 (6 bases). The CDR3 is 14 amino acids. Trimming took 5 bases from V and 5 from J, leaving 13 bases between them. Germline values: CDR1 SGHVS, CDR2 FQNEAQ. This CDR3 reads CASSRFGGDNEQFF. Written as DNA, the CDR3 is TGTGCCAGCAGCCGATTCGGAGGGGACAATGAGCAGTTCTTC. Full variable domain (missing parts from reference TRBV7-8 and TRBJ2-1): GAGVSQSPRYKVAKRGQDVALRCDPISGHVSLFWYQQALGQGPEFLTYFQNEAQLDKSGLPSDRFFAERPEGSVSTLKIQRTQQEDSAVYLCASSRFGGDNEQFFGPGTRLTVL.

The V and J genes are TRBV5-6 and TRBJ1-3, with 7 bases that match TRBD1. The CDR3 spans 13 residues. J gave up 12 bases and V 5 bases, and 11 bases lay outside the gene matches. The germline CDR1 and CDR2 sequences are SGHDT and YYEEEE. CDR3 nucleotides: TGTGCCAGCAGTTACCGGGACAGATATCTCATATATTTT. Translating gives CASSYRDRYLIYF.

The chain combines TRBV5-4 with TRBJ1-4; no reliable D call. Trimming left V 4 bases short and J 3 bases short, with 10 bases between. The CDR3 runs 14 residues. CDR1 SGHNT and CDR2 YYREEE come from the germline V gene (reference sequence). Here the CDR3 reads CASSVDGPNEKLFF. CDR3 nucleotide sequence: TGTGCCAGCAGCGTGGACGGACCTAATGAAAAACTGTTTTTT.

CDR3 in DNA: TGTGCCAGCAGTGGGAGCAGTGGGGCCAACGTCCTGACTTTC. Translated, it gives CASSGSSGANVLTF. The rearrangement links TRBV6-1 to TRBJ2-6; D is uncertain. CDR3 length: 14 residues. Trimming left V 4 bases short and J 3 bases short, with 7 bases between. Germline loops: CDR1 MNHNS, CDR2 SASEGT.